The next 5 T cell receptor beta chains were all read from a single sample in a study of post-analysis software for immune sequencing data. Study-level results: When patients were compared with controls, 4 or 5 TRBV segments were more frequent, TRBV5-6, TRBV5-1 and TRBV20-1 among them.

Libraries were made from TCR beta cDNA, and they carried unique molecular identifiers. In TCRdb, the PCR reads were re-called with MiXCR into one record per CDR3 protein. The sample lists approximately 660,000 distinct CDR3 sequences; over 45% were seen once. For these receptors, no antigen is known. The sequenced sample consisted of blood. These receptors all stem from a girl aged 2 to 9 with multiple sclerosis.

The chain is built from TRBV5-1 and TRBJ2-3; 9 positions agree with TRBD2. This CDR3 contains 17 residues. Germline V gene data show CDR1 as SGHRS and CDR2 as YFSETQ. Losses at the gene ends were 0 bases for V and 5 bases for J; bases not matched to a gene: 10. This chain's CDR3 is CASSLETSGRSGDTQYF. CDR3 coding DNA: TGCGCCAGCAGCTTGGAGACTAGCGGAAGATCTGGAGATACGCAGTATTTT.

The V call is TRBV29-1, the J call TRBJ2-4, with unresolved D. Germline CDR1 and CDR2: SQVTM and ANQGSEA. V lost 4 bases to trimming and J lost 8 bases, with 21 bases between them. This CDR3 has 15 amino acids. The CDR3 nucleotides are TGCAGCGTTGTCGGCCTAGTAAATGTTGGAGACATTCAGTACTTC. Its protein product is CSVVGLVNVGDIQYF.

In this sample, this clonotype turned up a few times. The chain couples TRBV6-4 to TRBJ2-3, with 9 bases fitting TRBD1. Germline V gives CDR1 MRHNA, CDR2 SNTAGT. This CDR3 contains 15 residues. V lost 3 bases, J lost 4 bases, and 5 bases stayed unmatched. In DNA, the CDR3 is TGTGCCAGCAGTGAGCAGGGACAGGGTTCAGATACGCAGTATTTT. Protein: CASSEQGQGSDTQYF.

This clonotype was seen a handful of times. As DNA, the CDR3 is TGCGCCAGCAGTCGGACTAGCGTGCCCAATGAGCAGTTCTTC. Protein sequence: CASSRTSVPNEQFF. The rearrangement joins TRBV5-1 to TRBJ2-1, with 9 bases matching TRBD2. Unmatched junction bases numbered 6, after V lost 5 bases and J lost 6 bases. CDR1 and CDR2 from the germline V gene are SGHRS and YFSETQ. This CDR3 spans 14 amino acids. Full variable domain (remainder filled in from reference TRBV5-1 and TRBJ2-1): KAGVTQTPRYLIKTRGQQVTLSCSPISGHRSVSWYQQTPGQGLQFLFEYFSETQRNKGNFPGRFSGRQFSNSRSEMNVSTLELGDSALYLCASSRTSVPNEQFFGPGTRLTVL.

On this clonotype itself: Mismatch with germline at one junction end may stem from a read error. The J gene is TRBJ2-1, the V gene TRBV7-3; 8 bases agree with TRBD2. This CDR3 region has 15 residues. Germline lookup yields CDR1 SGHTA and CDR2 FQGTGA. This CDR3 is CAGSRIAGTYNEQFF. The CDR3 bases are TGTGCCGGCAGCCGAATAGCGGGAACCTACAATGAGCAGTTCTTC.